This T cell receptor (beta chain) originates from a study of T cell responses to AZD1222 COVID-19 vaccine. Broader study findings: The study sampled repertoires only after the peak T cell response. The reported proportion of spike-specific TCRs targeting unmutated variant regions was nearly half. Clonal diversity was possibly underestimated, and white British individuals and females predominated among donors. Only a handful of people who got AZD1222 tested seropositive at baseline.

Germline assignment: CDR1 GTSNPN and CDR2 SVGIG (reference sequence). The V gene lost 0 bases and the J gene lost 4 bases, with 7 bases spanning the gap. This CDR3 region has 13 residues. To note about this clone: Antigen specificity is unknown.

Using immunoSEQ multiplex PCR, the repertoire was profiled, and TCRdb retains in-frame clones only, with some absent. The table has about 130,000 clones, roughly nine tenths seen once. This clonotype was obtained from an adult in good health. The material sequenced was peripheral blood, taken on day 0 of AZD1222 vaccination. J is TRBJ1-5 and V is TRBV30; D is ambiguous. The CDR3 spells CAWSVHGNQPQHF. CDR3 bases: TGTGCCTGGAGTGTACATGGGAATCAGCCCCAGCATTTT.